The 29 T cell receptor beta chains below were found in one sample sequenced in a study of beta chain features in type 1 diabetes. Study-wide points: Shorter TCRB CDR3s, moderately but significantly so, were found in Type 1 diabetes patients in all four CD4+ subsets.

Of the isolated RNA, all was reverse transcribed, and so the sequenced material was expressed TCRB transcripts. Method: immunoSEQ multiplex PCR; TCRdb's copy keeps in-frame clones and lacks some. The sample includes 630,000 or so clones, 11% to 15% of them seen just once. Their recognized antigens are unknown. The source material was naive CD4+ T cells from blood. The receptors derive from a man between 18 and 29 years old with type 1 diabetes.

This chain links TRBV9 with TRBJ2-1; unclear D gene. V lost 3 bases and J 0 bases, leaving 4 bases between the germline ends. Per germline, CDR1 SGDLS and CDR2 YYNGEE. The length of the CDR3 is 13 residues. DNA for the CDR3: TGTGCCAGCAGCGAGAGCTCCTACAATGAGCAGTTCTTC. As protein: CASSESSYNEQFF.

This clone has just a few counts. The rearrangement links TRBV9 to TRBJ2-1; maybe TRBD2 (7 bases). The CDR3 totals 15 residues. With 0 bases removed from V and 6 bases from J, the gap between germline ends came to 13 bases. CDR1 and CDR2 (germline): SGDLS, YYNGEE. CDR3 loop: CASSVGGGGINEQFF. CDR3 in DNA: TGTGCCAGCAGCGTAGGTGGCGGGGGCATCAATGAGCAGTTCTTC.

This clone turned up a few times. The J gene is TRBJ2-6, the V gene TRBV29-1; no definite D call. The CDR3 length is 12 residues. The germline V and J ends were trimmed by 6 bases and 4 bases, with 7 bases remaining between them. The germline CDR1 and CDR2 sequences are SQVTM and ANQGSEA. In DNA, the CDR3 is TGCAGCGTCGGTGGGGGGGCCAACGTCCTGACTTTC. This gives the protein CSVGGGANVLTF. Using reference TRBV29-1 and TRBJ2-6 for the parts outside the CDR3, the full variable domain is SAVISQKPSRDICQRGTSLTIQCQVDSQVTMMFWYRQQPGQSLTLIATANQGSEATYESGFVIDKFPISRPNLTFSTLTVSNMSPEDSSIYLCSVGGGANVLTFGAGSRLTVL.

This clone was found a few times. This chain connects TRBV29-1 to TRBJ2-1, with 7 nucleotides matching TRBD1. Germline V gene data show CDR1 as SQVTM and CDR2 as ANQGSEA. CDR3 length: 12 amino acids. V trimming: 6 bases; J trimming: 2 bases; junction bases outside the gene matches: 1. CDR3: CSVGQAYNEQFF. CDR3 nucleotides: TGCAGCGTCGGACAGGCCTACAATGAGCAGTTCTTC.

A few counts support this clone. This chain connects TRBV15 to TRBJ2-7, with D maybe TRBD2 (5 bases). CDR3 size: 13 residues. CDR1 LNHNV and CDR2 YYDKDF come from the germline V gene (reference sequence). Trimming pared 3 bases from V and 6 bases from J, leaving 12 bases between. CDR3 sequence (DNA): TGTGCCACCAGCAGGGACTCCTCTCCCGAGCAGTACTTC. Translation: CATSRDSSPEQYF.

The CDR3 loop is CASLPGQGGLAWTEAFF. The CDR3 DNA sequence: TGTGCCAGTTTACCGGGACAGGGGGGGTTGGCTTGGACTGAAGCTTTCTTT. This chain uses TRBV7-8 with TRBJ1-1, with TRBD1 identical over 11 bases. Germline trimming cut 9 bases from V and 5 bases from J; bases unmatched to any gene: 17. The CDR3 runs to 17 residues. Per germline, CDR1 SGHVS and CDR2 FQNEAQ.

With respect to this clone: Likely a read error: the CDR3 ends without its conserved phenylalanine or tryptophan. The DNA is left out, because the CDR3 cannot be placed on it with certainty; the CDR3 is given as TCRdb lists it. The chain recombines TRBV21-1 with TRBJ1-5; TRBD1, as called in the table, went unchecked against the DNA. TRBV21-1 is an annotated pseudogene. With termini counted, the CDR3 has 8 amino acids. CDR3 loop: CASISQGR.

CDR3 amino acids: CSVGKGDPTDTQYF. The CDR3 DNA is TGCAGCGTTGGGAAGGGGGACCCCACAGATACGCAGTATTTT. The genes are TRBV29-1 and TRBJ2-3; tentatively, D is TRBD1 (6 bases). The V gene lost 4 bases and the J gene lost 2 bases, with 13 bases spanning the gap. Germline V lookup: CDR1 SQVTM, CDR2 ANQGSEA. The CDR3 extends over 14 amino acids.

The CDR3 loop reads CASSQNSVGHGSYEQYF. The CDR3 nucleotides are TGTGCCAGCAGTCAAAACTCCGTGGGACACGGATCCTACGAGCAGTACTTC. The V gene is TRBV27, the J gene TRBJ2-7; D is perhaps TRBD1 (6 bases). The CDR3 is 17 amino acids. Trimming left V 5 bases short and J 1 base short, with 21 bases between. Germline V gene lookup returns CDR1 MNHEY and CDR2 SMNVEV (reference sequence).

V is TRBV5-1 and J is TRBJ1-5, with 7 bases identical to TRBD1. Germline CDR1 is SGHRS and CDR2 is YFSETQ. After removal of 0 bases from V and 5 bases from J, the junction contained 2 bases not matched to a gene. This CDR3 contains 14 residues. Written as DNA, the CDR3 is TGCGCCAGCAGCTTGGACAGGGGTGATCAGCCCCAGCATTTT. Its translation: CASSLDRGDQPQHF.

The chain employs TRBV27 and TRBJ1-4; 7 bases agree with TRBD1. The length of the CDR3 is 15 residues. V gave up 2 bases and J gave up 2 bases; unmatched junction bases: 2. CDR1 and CDR2 from the germline V gene are MNHEY and SMNVEV (reference sequence). CDR3 bases: TGTGCCAGCAGTTTAATACAGGGGACTAATGAAAAACTGTTTTTT. It translates to CASSLIQGTNEKLFF.

CDR3 amino acids: CASSPGTGVYNEQFF. The CDR3 nucleotides are TGTGCCAGCAGCCCCGGGACAGGGGTCTACAATGAGCAGTTCTTC. The chain recombines TRBV6-1 with TRBJ2-1; 10 bases match TRBD1. Losses at the gene ends were 6 bases for V and 3 bases for J; bases not matched to a gene: 5. The CDR3 is 15 amino acids. CDR1 MNHNS and CDR2 SASEGT come from the germline V gene.

This clone was detected a few times. The rearrangement uses TRBV6-5 and TRBJ2-3; the match to TRBD2 covers 10 bases. Per the germline V gene, CDR1 is MNHEY and CDR2 is SVGAGI. Trimming at V came to 6 bases and at J to 4 bases, leaving 7 bases not matched to a gene. The CDR3 has 15 residues. For the CDR3, the DNA is TGTGCCAGCAGCCCGGGACTAGCGAGGGCAGATACGCAGTATTTT. Protein: CASSPGLARADTQYF.

Only a few counts were recorded for this clone. The chain carries TRBV6-5 and TRBJ1-4; D is uncertain. V was cut by 4 bases and J by 5 bases, with 17 bases left in between. The CDR3 consists of 16 residues. From germline, CDR1 is MNHEY and CDR2 SVGAGI. In DNA, the CDR3 is TGTGCCAGCAGTTTGGGGAGGAGGGTTAGGAATGAAAAACTGTTTTTT. This translates into CASSLGRRVRNEKLFF.

This clone was counted only a few times. The chain employs TRBV25-1 and TRBJ2-3; 9 nucleotides align to TRBD1. Trimming cost V 7 bases and J 2 bases; bases outside gene matches: 4. The CDR3 has 14 amino acids. Germline CDR1 reads MGHDK; CDR2 reads SYGVNS. CDR3: CASTWTGVTDTQYF. The CDR3 nucleotides are TGTGCCAGCACGTGGACAGGGGTCACAGATACGCAGTATTTT. The variable domain in full, with the rest retrieved from reference TRBV25-1 and TRBJ2-3, is EADIYQTPRYLVIGTGKKITLECSQTMGHDKMYWYQQDPGMELHLIHYSYGVNSTEKGDLSSESTVSRIRTEHFPLTLESARPSHTSQYLCASTWTGVTDTQYFGPGTRLTVL.

The V call is TRBV5-1, the J call TRBJ1-2; D remains ambiguous. The ends were cut back, 4 bases at V and 6 bases at J, with 10 bases in the middle. This CDR3 is 12 amino acids long. Germline-derived CDR1 and CDR2 are SGHRS and YFSETQ. CDR3 protein: CASSPAEDGYTF. In DNA form, the CDR3 reads TGCGCCAGCAGCCCCGCGGAGGATGGCTACACCTTC.

This clone turned up a few times. The V gene is TRBV19, the J gene TRBJ2-2, with 8 bases that match TRBD2. Looked up from germline, CDR1 is LNHDA and CDR2 is SQIVND (reference sequence). The V and J ends lost 6 bases and 0 bases, in that order; junction bases with no gene match: 6. This CDR3 spans 16 amino acids. The CDR3 nucleotides read TGTGCCAGTAGAAAAATTAGCGGGACGAACACCGGGGAGCTGTTTTTT. Its protein is CASRKISGTNTGELFF.

This clone showed up just a few times. V usage is TRBV7-9 and J usage is TRBJ2-7, with 8 bases identical to TRBD2. J lost 9 bases, V lost 3 bases, and 13 bases had no gene match. Looked up from germline, CDR1 is SEHNR and CDR2 is FQNEAQ (reference sequence). CDR3 size: 15 residues. CDR3 region: CASSFDGLAGSGQYF. CDR3 sequence (DNA): TGTGCCAGCAGCTTTGATGGACTAGCCGGGAGTGGGCAGTACTTC.

The genes are TRBV6-5 and TRBJ1-1; possibly TRBD1 for D (6 bases). The CDR3 extends over 15 amino acids. V lost 5 bases and J 3 bases, leaving 16 bases between the germline ends. CDR1 and CDR2 (germline): MNHEY, SVGAGI. The CDR3 protein is CASSRTALGYTEAFF. DNA for the CDR3: TGTGCCAGCAGTCGGACAGCCCTGGGGTACACTGAAGCTTTCTTT.

This sequence joins TRBV4-2 and TRBJ2-4; TRBD1 agrees at 7 bases. V trimming: 1 base; J trimming: 7 bases; junction bases outside the gene matches: 7. Looked up from germline, CDR1 is LGHNA and CDR2 is YNFKEQ. This CDR3 has 15 residues. The CDR3 coding sequence is TGTGCCAGCAGCCAAGGCTTGGGGACAGTCAACATTCAGTACTTC. Translation: CASSQGLGTVNIQYF.

This chain joins TRBV6-6 and TRBJ2-1; perhaps TRBD1 as D (6 bases). CDR3 length: 10 residues. Germline CDR1 reads MNHNY; CDR2 reads SVGAGI (reference sequence). Trimming left V 6 bases short and J 10 bases short, with 7 bases between. CDR3 region: CASSDREQFF. The CDR3 region has the DNA TGTGCCAGCAGCGACAGGGAGCAGTTCTTC.

This clone came up a few times. The chain carries TRBV7-2 and TRBJ2-2; D may correspond to TRBD1 or TRBD2 (5 bases each). Germline CDR1 and CDR2: SGHTA and FQGNSA. The V end was cut by 1 base, the J end by 5 bases, with 11 bases between. The CDR3 consists of 15 residues. The CDR3 sequence: CASSLVGWGTGELFF. CDR3 DNA sequence: TGTGCCAGCAGCTTAGTAGGATGGGGGACCGGGGAGCTGTTTTTT.

This clone was seen only a few times. The CDR3 region has the DNA TGCGCCAGCAGCCACGGACTAGCGGCCTATGCAGATGAGCAGTTCTTC. The encoded protein is CASSHGLAAYADEQFF. This sequence joins TRBV5-1 and TRBJ2-1; 10 bases are a match to TRBD2. The CDR3 has 16 residues. Germline V gene lookup returns CDR1 SGHRS and CDR2 YFSETQ. V gave up 4 bases and J gave up 8 bases; unmatched junction bases: 12.

Only a few counts were recorded for this clone. The chain employs TRBV2 and TRBJ2-7; 7 bases line up with TRBD2. The CDR3 covers 13 residues. J lost 6 bases, V lost 3 bases, and 5 bases had no gene match. The germline V gene has CDR1 SNHLY and CDR2 FYNNEI. The CDR3 DNA sequence: TGTGCCAGCAGTGAGGACGGGGGGTTCGAGCAGTACTTC. It encodes CASSEDGGFEQYF.

The sample holds a few counts of this clone. The same CDR3 can be traced to other DNA sequences in this sample. V and J are TRBV7-2 and TRBJ2-1; no reliable D call. CDR1 is SGHTA and CDR2 is FQGNSA in the germline V gene. V dropped 6 bases and J dropped 4 bases, with 4 bases sitting between them. CDR3 length equals 11 residues. The CDR3 here is CASSAYNEQFF. DNA for the CDR3: TGTGCCAGCAGTGCTTACAATGAGCAGTTCTTC.

J is TRBJ2-1 and V is TRBV21-1; the table gives TRBD1 as D, unverified against the DNA. TRBV21-1 is a documented pseudogene. The CDR3 totals 10 residues. The CDR3 DNA follows: TGTGCGGGGCTGAACAATGAGCAGTTCTTC. Residues: CAGLNNEQFF.

This chain uses TRBV7-2 with TRBJ1-2; D is perhaps TRBD1 (5 bases). The germline CDR1 and CDR2 sequences are SGHTA and FQGNSA. CDR3 length: 14 residues. The V and J ends lost 4 bases and 6 bases respectively, with 15 bases between them. This CDR3 reads CASSSWGWQDGYTF. The CDR3 coding sequence is TGTGCCAGCAGCTCGTGGGGGTGGCAAGATGGCTACACCTTC.

The chain is built from TRBV20-1 and TRBJ1-1, with D unclear. Trimming left V 7 bases short and J 1 base short, with 7 bases between. The CDR3 extends over 11 amino acids. Germline values: CDR1 DFQATT, CDR2 SNEGSKA (reference sequence). The CDR3 DNA reads TGCAGTGAAATCGAGAACACTGAAGCTTTCTTT. Its translation is CSEIENTEAFF.

The J gene is TRBJ2-2, the V gene TRBV9; TRBD2 agrees at 10 bases. Per the germline V gene, CDR1 is SGDLS and CDR2 is YYNGEE. The CDR3 loop spans 15 amino acids. After removal of 6 bases from V and 6 bases from J, the junction contained 8 bases not matched to a gene. This CDR3 is CASTDLAGVPGELFF. The CDR3 coding sequence is TGTGCCAGCACGGATCTAGCGGGAGTACCCGGGGAGCTGTTTTTT.